The sequence of this T cell receptor (beta chain) was determined in a study of T cell responses to AZD1222 COVID-19 vaccine. Turning to the study itself: Pooled samples include second doses given at about 4 or 12 weeks. Whole-study findings and limits: Donors were largely white British and mainly female; clonal diversity was possibly underestimated. No repertoire was sampled before or during the peak T cell response, only after it. The span of vaccine-associated CD4 TCRs extended across spike, with dominance at 160-218 and 743-854.

This clone was seen only once. Antigen: not known. The germline V gene encodes CDR1 LNHDA and CDR2 SQIVND (reference sequence). Unmatched junction bases numbered 4, after V lost 0 bases and J lost 5 bases. The CDR3 is 15 amino acids. Produced via immunoSEQ multiplex PCR; TCRdb's table is partial and in-frame only. The sample records about 140,000 clones, approximately 90% being singletons. The chain couples TRBV19 to TRBJ2-1; 7 bases agree with TRBD1. The sequences come from peripheral blood, collected on day 0 of AZD1222 vaccination. The source is an adult in good health. This CDR3 reads CASSIEQGVNNEQFF. DNA for the CDR3: TGTGCCAGTAGTATAGAGCAGGGGGTGAACAATGAGCAGTTCTTC. Full variable domain (outside the CDR3, taken from reference TRBV19 and TRBJ2-1): DGGITQSPKYLFRKEGQNVTLSCEQNLNHDAMYWYRQDPGQGLRLIYYSQIVNDFQKGDIAEGYSVSREKKESFPLTVTSAQKNPTAFYLCASSIEQGVNNEQFFGPGTRLTVL.